The sequence of this TCR beta chain was determined in a study of blood T cell repertoires in COVID-19. Study-wide background: Acute and convalescent COVID-19 specimens originated in the United States, Italy and Spain.

V trimming: 3 bases; J trimming: 1 base; junction bases outside the gene matches: 6. The CDR3 totals 15 residues. Germline lookup yields CDR1 MGHRA and CDR2 YSYEKL. Those enrolled, adults aged roughly 18 to 89 years, came from under 25 US areas. Allocation to cohorts depended on clinical history reported by the participants. Original data processing: Nucleated cell counts were estimated from reference gene primer amplification. The protocol was immunoSEQ multiplex PCR, while the TCRdb copy is restricted to in-frame clones and leaves out a portion. V and J calls and clone size are copied from that table; D and trimming were computed from the DNA. In the table there are roughly 250,000 clones, roughly nine tenths of which are singletons.

J is TRBJ2-7 and V is TRBV4-1, with 7 bases that match TRBD1. This clonotype was obtained from a human donor in a cohort exposed to, infected with or recovered from COVID-19 (not recorded which). The donor label of this sample is uncertain. Sequences were obtained from PBMCs or T cells enriched from blood (not recorded which). The CDR3 region has the DNA TGCGCCAGCAGCCAGCCAGGGGGTGGGTCCTACGAGCAGTACTTC. Its translation: CASSQPGGGSYEQYF.